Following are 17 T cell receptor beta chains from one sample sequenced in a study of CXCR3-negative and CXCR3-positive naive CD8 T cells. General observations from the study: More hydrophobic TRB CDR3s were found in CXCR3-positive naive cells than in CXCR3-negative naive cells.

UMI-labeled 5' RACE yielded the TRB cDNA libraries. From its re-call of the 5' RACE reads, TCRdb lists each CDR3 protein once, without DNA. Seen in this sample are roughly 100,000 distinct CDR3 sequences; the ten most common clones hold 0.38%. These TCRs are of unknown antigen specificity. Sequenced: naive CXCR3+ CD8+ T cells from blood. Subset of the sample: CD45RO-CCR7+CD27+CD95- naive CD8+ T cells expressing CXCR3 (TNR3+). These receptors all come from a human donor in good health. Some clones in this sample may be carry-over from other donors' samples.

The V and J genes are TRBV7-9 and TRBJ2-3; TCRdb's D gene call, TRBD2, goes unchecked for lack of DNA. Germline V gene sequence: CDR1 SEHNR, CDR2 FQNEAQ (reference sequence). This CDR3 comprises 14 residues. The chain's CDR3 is CASRGRLATDTQYF.

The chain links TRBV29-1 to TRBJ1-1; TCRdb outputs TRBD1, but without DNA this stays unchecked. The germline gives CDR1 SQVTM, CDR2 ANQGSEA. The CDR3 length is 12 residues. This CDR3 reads CSVRGLETEAFF.

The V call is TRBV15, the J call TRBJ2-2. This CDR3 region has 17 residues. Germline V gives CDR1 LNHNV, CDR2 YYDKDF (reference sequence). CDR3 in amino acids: CATSRDHGLTNTGELFF.

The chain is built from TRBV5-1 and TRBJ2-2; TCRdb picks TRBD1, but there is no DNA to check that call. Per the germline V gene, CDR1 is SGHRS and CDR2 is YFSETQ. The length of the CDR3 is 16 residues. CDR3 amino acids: CASSSGQGEYTGELFF. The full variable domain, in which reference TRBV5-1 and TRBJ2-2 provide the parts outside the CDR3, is KAGVTQTPRYLIKTRGQQVTLSCSPISGHRSVSWYQQTPGQGLQFLFEYFSETQRNKGNFPGRFSGRQFSNSRSEMNVSTLELGDSALYLCASSSGQGEYTGELFFGEGSRLTVL.

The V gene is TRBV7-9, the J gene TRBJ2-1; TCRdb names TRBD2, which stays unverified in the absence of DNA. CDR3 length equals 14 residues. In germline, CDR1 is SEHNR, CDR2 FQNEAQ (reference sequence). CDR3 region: CASSPPSTYNEQFF.

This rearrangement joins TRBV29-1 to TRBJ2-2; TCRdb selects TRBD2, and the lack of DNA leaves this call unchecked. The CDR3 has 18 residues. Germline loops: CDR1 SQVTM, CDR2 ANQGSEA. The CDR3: CSVEVRFGLAGSPGELFF.

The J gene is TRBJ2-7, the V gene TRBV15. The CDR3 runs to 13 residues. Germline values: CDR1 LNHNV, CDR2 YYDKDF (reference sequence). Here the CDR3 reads CATRQPQYYEQYF.

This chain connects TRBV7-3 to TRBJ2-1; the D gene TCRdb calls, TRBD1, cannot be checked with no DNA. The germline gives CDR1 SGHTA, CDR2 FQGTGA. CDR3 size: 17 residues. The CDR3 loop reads CASSLTSGVNPYNEQFF.

CDR3 loop: CASSHPRGTSGPYNEQFF. The chain carries TRBV4-1 and TRBJ2-1; the D call of TRBD2 rests on TCRdb alone, since no DNA is present to check it. Per germline, CDR1 MGHRA and CDR2 YSYEKL. The CDR3 sequence is 18 residues long.

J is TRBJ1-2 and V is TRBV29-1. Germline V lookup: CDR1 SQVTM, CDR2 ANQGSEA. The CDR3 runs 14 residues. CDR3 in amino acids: CSVDRRPANYGYTF.

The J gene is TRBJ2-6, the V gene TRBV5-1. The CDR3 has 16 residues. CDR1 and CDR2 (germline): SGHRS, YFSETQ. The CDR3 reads CASSSPHDSGANVLTF.

This CDR3 is CASSSPGHGYNEQFF. The chain employs TRBV7-7 and TRBJ2-1; TCRdb designates TRBD1, a call that cannot be tested without DNA. Germline V lookup: CDR1 SSHAT, CDR2 FNYEAQ (reference sequence). This CDR3 region has 15 residues.

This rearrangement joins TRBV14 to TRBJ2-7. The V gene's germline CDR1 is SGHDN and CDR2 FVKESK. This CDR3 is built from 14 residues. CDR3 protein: CASSQGLYSYEQYF. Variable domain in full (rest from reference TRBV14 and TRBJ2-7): EAGVTQFPSHSVIEKGQTVTLRCDPISGHDNLYWYRRVMGKEIKFLLHFVKESKQDESGMPNNRFLAERTGGTYSTLKVQPAELEDSGVYFCASSQGLYSYEQYFGPGTRLTVT.

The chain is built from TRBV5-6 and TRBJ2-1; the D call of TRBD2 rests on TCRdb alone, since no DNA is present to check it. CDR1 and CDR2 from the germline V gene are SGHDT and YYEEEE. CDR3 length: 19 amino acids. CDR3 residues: CASSFGGLPEAGSHNEQFF.

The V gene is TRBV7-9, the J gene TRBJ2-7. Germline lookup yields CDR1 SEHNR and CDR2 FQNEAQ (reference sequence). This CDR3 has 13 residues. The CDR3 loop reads CASSYPKGYEQYF.

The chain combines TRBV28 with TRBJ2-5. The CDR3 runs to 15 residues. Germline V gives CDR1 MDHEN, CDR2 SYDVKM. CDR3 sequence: CASSLWSSAQETQYF.

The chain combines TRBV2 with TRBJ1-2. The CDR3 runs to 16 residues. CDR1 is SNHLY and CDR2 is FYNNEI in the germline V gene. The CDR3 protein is CASSDRSATMADGYTF.